These 3 T cell receptor beta chains originate from one sample sequenced in a study of blood T cell repertoires in COVID-19. The method was immunoSEQ multiplex PCR; TCRdb's version includes in-frame clones alone and lacks a portion of them. The sample lists some 430,000 clones, about 92% occurring once. The sequenced sample consisted of PBMCs or T cells enriched from blood (not recorded which). Receptors were obtained from a man between 18 and 29 years old who had recovered from COVID-19.

This chain joins TRBV28 and TRBJ2-7, with D unclear. CDR1 and CDR2 (germline): MDHEN, SYDVKM. The CDR3 runs 13 residues. V lost 4 bases to trimming and J lost 2 bases, with 9 bases between them. The CDR3 loop is CASSSPSAYEQYF. DNA for the CDR3: TGTGCCAGCAGTTCCCCGTCAGCCTACGAGCAGTACTTC.

This chain uses TRBV3-1 (or the pseudogene TRBV3-2) with TRBJ1-4; no firm D call. V lost 0 bases to trimming and J lost 7 bases, with 12 bases between them. The CDR3 extends over 15 amino acids. Germline V gives CDR1 LGHDT, CDR2 YNNKEL (reference sequence). This chain's CDR3 is CASSQDLGVGEKLFF. The DNA of the CDR3 is TGTGCCAGCAGCCAAGATCTGGGAGTAGGTGAAAAACTGTTTTTT.

This clone showed up just once. This chain links TRBV30 with TRBJ2-5; possible D gene TRBD2, 6 bases. The CDR3 length is 13 residues. V shed 0 bases and J shed 4 bases, with 9 bases lying between them. Germline V gives CDR1 GTSNPN, CDR2 SVGIG (reference sequence). Here the CDR3 DNA reads TGTGCCTGGAGTGTCCAGGGACTAGAGACCCAGTACTTC. This gives the protein CAWSVQGLETQYF.